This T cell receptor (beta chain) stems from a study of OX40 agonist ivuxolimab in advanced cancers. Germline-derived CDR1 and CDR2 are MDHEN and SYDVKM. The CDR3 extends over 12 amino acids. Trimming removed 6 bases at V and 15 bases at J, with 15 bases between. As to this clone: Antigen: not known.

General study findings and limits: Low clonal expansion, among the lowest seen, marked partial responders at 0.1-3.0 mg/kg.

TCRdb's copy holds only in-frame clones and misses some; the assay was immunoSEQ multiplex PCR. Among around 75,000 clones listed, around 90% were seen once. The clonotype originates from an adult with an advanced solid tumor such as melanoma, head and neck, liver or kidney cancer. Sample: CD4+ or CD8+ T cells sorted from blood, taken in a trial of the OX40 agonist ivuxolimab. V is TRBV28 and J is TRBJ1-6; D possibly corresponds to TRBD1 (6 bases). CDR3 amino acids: CASRPQGVGLHF. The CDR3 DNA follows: TGTGCCAGCAGACCACAGGGAGTGGGCCTCCACTTT.